This passage covers 25 T cell receptor beta chains from one sample sequenced in a study of CD8 T cells in ankylosing spondylitis. TCRdb recomputed calls from the 5' RACE reads with MiXCR, one row per CDR3 protein. The sample yields 150,000 to 200,000 distinct CDR3 sequences, 15% to 20% seen once. Sequenced: blood, either unsorted or a sorted T cell fraction (not recorded which). The origin of the receptors is a male donor with ankylosing spondylitis or in good health (not recorded which).

Ten or more counts support this clonotype. The chain has TRBV5-1 and TRBJ2-7; a possible D gene is TRBD1 (6 bases). Trimming took off 3 bases at V and 3 bases at J, with 13 bases between the two ends. Germline-derived CDR1 and CDR2 are SGHRS and YFSETQ. CDR3 length: 14 residues. Written as DNA, the CDR3 is TGCGCCAGCAGCTCCAAAGGACAGAGCTACGAGCAGTACTTC. Amino acid sequence: CASSSKGQSYEQYF.

The sample holds a few counts of this clonotype. The chain couples TRBV29-1 to TRBJ2-1; either TRBD1 or TRBD2 may supply D (5 bases each). CDR1 SQVTM and CDR2 ANQGSEA come from the germline V gene. CDR3 length equals 12 residues. Deletions cut 4 bases from V and 6 bases from J, with 10 bases between. The CDR3 region is CSVGGAVNEQFF. DNA for the CDR3: TGCAGCGTTGGAGGGGCGGTCAATGAGCAGTTCTTC.

This clonotype was seen ten or more times. The chain combines TRBV28 with TRBJ2-1; D unresolved. V was clipped by 6 bases and J by 3 bases, with 15 bases between them. The CDR3 spans 15 residues. Per the germline V gene, CDR1 is MDHEN and CDR2 is SYDVKM. CDR3 loop: CASSPSPDGYNEQFF. In nucleotides, the CDR3 is TGTGCCAGCAGCCCCTCCCCCGACGGCTACAATGAGCAGTTCTTC.

This clonotype came up many times. This chain links TRBV20-1 with TRBJ2-1; 11 nucleotides line up with TRBD2. The ends lost 4 bases at V and 8 bases at J; junction bases unmatched: 1. This CDR3 spans 12 amino acids. Germline lookup yields CDR1 DFQATT and CDR2 SNEGSKA (reference sequence). This chain's CDR3 is CSATTSGDEQFF. The DNA for the CDR3 is TGCAGTGCTACGACTAGCGGGGATGAGCAGTTCTTC.

This clonotype came up a few times. DNA of the CDR3: TGTGCCAGCAAGCGGGGAGGCAATCAGCCCCAGCATTTT. Its protein product is CASKRGGNQPQHF. The chain is built from TRBV2 and TRBJ1-5; D unclear. This CDR3 has 13 amino acids. Germline V gives CDR1 SNHLY, CDR2 FYNNEI. V was pared by 7 bases and J by 2 bases, with 9 bases between.

This clonotype was counted once. The J gene is TRBJ2-1, the V gene TRBV7-6; 7 bases agree with TRBD2. The CDR3 extends over 16 amino acids. Germline CDR1 and CDR2: SGHVS and FNYEAQ. After removal of 3 bases from V and 6 bases from J, the junction contained 11 bases not matched to a gene. CDR3 in DNA: TGTGCCAGCAGCTTGTCGATTTGGACTAGTCGCAATGAGCAGTTCTTC. Translation: CASSLSIWTSRNEQFF. The whole variable domain, remainder taken from reference TRBV7-6 and TRBJ2-1, is GAGVSQSPRYKVTKRGQDVALRCDPISGHVSLYWYRQALGQGPEFLTYFNYEAQQDKSGLPNDRFSAERPEGSISTLTIQRTEQRDSAMYRCASSLSIWTSRNEQFFGPGTRLTVL.

The chain has TRBV6-5 and TRBJ2-7; the D call may be TRBD1 or TRBD2 (5 bases each). The CDR3 has 16 residues. Per the germline V gene, CDR1 is MNHEY and CDR2 is SVGAGI. V was shortened by 6 bases and J by 2 bases, with 20 bases between the two germline ends. This CDR3 reads CASRTDGGGDAYEQYF. The CDR3 DNA is TGTGCCAGCAGGACAGATGGTGGGGGTGACGCCTACGAGCAGTACTTC.

The J gene is TRBJ1-1, the V gene TRBV3-1; D unclear. V was cut by 4 bases and J by 8 bases, with 17 bases left in between. CDR1 and CDR2 from the germline V gene are LGHDT and YNNKEL (reference sequence). This CDR3 is built from 14 residues. The CDR3 loop is CASSPYGGRAEAFF. The DNA for the CDR3 is TGTGCCAGCAGCCCCTACGGAGGGCGGGCGGAAGCTTTCTTT.

This clonotype came up a few times. This chain joins TRBV5-1 and TRBJ1-1; perhaps TRBD1 as D (5 bases). The germline V gene has CDR1 SGHRS and CDR2 YFSETQ. Trimming removed 0 bases at V and 4 bases at J, with 10 bases between. The CDR3 extends over 14 amino acids. The CDR3 DNA sequence: TGCGCCAGCAGCTTGGACGTGGGACGCACTGAAGCTTTCTTT. Amino acids: CASSLDVGRTEAFF.

This CDR3 reads CASSHDRGFISGNTIYF. The CDR3 DNA sequence: TGCGCCAGCAGCCACGACAGGGGATTCATCTCCGGAAACACCATATATTTT. The chain couples TRBV5-1 to TRBJ1-3; 8 nucleotides align to TRBD1. Germline V gene lookup returns CDR1 SGHRS and CDR2 YFSETQ. This CDR3 is built from 17 residues. Trimming at V came to 4 bases and at J to 4 bases, leaving 13 bases not matched to a gene. The whole variable domain, filled in from reference TRBV5-1 and TRBJ1-3, reads KAGVTQTPRYLIKTRGQQVTLSCSPISGHRSVSWYQQTPGQGLQFLFEYFSETQRNKGNFPGRFSGRQFSNSRSEMNVSTLELGDSALYLCASSHDRGFISGNTIYFGEGSWLTVV.

This clonotype has ten or more counts. Compared with germline, one end of the junction differs, possibly owing to a read error. The rearrangement uses TRBV5-1 and TRBJ2-7; D gene ambiguous. In germline, CDR1 is SGHRS, CDR2 YFSETQ. This CDR3 spans 11 amino acids. CDR3 in DNA: TGTGCCAGCAGCTTGGTGTACGAGCAGTACTTC. It is translated as CASSLVYEQYF.

The chain uses TRBV12-3 or TRBV12-4 and TRBJ1-5, with TRBD1 identical over 7 bases. The ends lost 3 bases at V and 3 bases at J; junction bases unmatched: 8. The CDR3 runs 16 residues. The DNA for the CDR3 is TGTGCCAGCAGTTTCGCAGGGGGAAAATACAATCAGCCCCAGCATTTT. Translated, it gives CASSFAGGKYNQPQHF.

In this sample, this clonotype turned up a few times. This sequence joins TRBV6-1 and TRBJ2-1; 7 nucleotides line up with TRBD2. Germline V gives CDR1 MNHNS, CDR2 SASEGT. The CDR3 sequence is 16 residues long. The V gene end was trimmed by 1 base and the J gene end by 3 bases; junction bases not matched to a gene: 6. CDR3 protein: CASSEGPGRIYNEQFF. DNA of the CDR3: TGTGCCAGCAGTGAAGGCCCCGGGAGGATCTACAATGAGCAGTTCTTC.

This clonotype was seen many times. This chain joins TRBV25-1 and TRBJ2-1; 10 bases are a match to TRBD2. Germline trimming cut 9 bases from V and 4 bases from J; bases unmatched to any gene: 9. The CDR3 consists of 15 residues. Per germline, CDR1 MGHDK and CDR2 SYGVNS. CDR3 nucleotide sequence: TGTGCCAGTGAACCAACTAGCGGGAATTACAATGAGCAGTTCTTC. Protein: CASEPTSGNYNEQFF.

This clonotype occurred a few times. The genes are TRBV27 and TRBJ2-7, with 11 bases that match TRBD1. Germline loops: CDR1 MNHEY, CDR2 SMNVEV (reference sequence). V trimming: 5 bases; J trimming: 6 bases; junction bases outside the gene matches: 6. This CDR3 contains 14 residues. The CDR3 sequence: CASSPGTGGGEQYF. The CDR3 DNA reads TGTGCCAGCAGTCCCGGGACAGGGGGAGGCGAGCAGTACTTC.

This chain joins TRBV11-2 and TRBJ1-6; D remains unclear. Germline CDR1 reads SGHAT; CDR2 reads FQNNGV. The CDR3 extends over 16 amino acids. V was shortened by 8 bases and J by 4 bases, with 18 bases between the two germline ends. The CDR3 protein is CASAFGVTDYNSPLHF. CDR3 DNA: TGTGCCAGCGCGTTCGGGGTGACCGATTATAATTCACCCCTCCACTTT. Looking up the rest from reference TRBV11-2 and TRBJ1-6 gives the full variable domain: EAGVAQSPRYKIIEKRQSVAFWCNPISGHATLYWYQQILGQGPKLLIQFQNNGVVDDSQLPKDRFSAERLKGVDSTLKIQPAKLEDSAVYLCASAFGVTDYNSPLHFGNGTRLTVT.

The chain recombines TRBV5-6 with TRBJ1-5; TRBD1 is a possible D gene (6 bases). Trimming shortened V by 4 bases and J by 4 bases, and 15 bases separated the two germline ends. CDR3 length: 15 residues. The germline gives CDR1 SGHDT, CDR2 YYEEEE. In nucleotides, the CDR3 is TGTGCCAGCAGCCGTCGACAGGTTTTGAATCAGCCCCAGCATTTT. As protein: CASSRRQVLNQPQHF. Full variable domain (missing parts from reference TRBV5-6 and TRBJ1-5): DAGVTQSPTHLIKTRGQQVTLRCSPKSGHDTVSWYQQALGQGPQFIFQYYEEEERQRGNFPDRFSGHQFPNYSSELNVNALLLGDSALYLCASSRRQVLNQPQHFGDGTRLSIL.

This clonotype came up many times. The chain joins TRBV15 to TRBJ2-6; unclear D gene. V was clipped by 3 bases and J by 1 base, with 10 bases between them. The CDR3 has 16 residues. Germline lookup yields CDR1 LNHNV and CDR2 YYDKDF (reference sequence). CDR3: CATSSAVVSGANVLTF. DNA for the CDR3: TGTGCCACCAGCAGTGCCGTTGTGTCTGGGGCCAACGTCCTGACTTTC.

This clonotype was recorded at least ten times. The chain recombines TRBV12-3 or TRBV12-4 with TRBJ2-7, with D possibly being TRBD1 (6 bases). V was pared by 7 bases and J by 1 base, with 17 bases between. This CDR3 has 15 amino acids. In nucleotides, the CDR3 is TGTGCCAGCACGCAGGGGATGACGGGATCCTACGAGCAGTACTTC. This translates into CASTQGMTGSYEQYF.

This clonotype showed up many times. The chain recombines TRBV5-1 with TRBJ2-2, with D possibly TRBD2 on 5 matching bases. Trimming left V 5 bases short and J 0 bases short, with 11 bases between. Germline V gives CDR1 SGHRS, CDR2 YFSETQ. The CDR3 loop spans 15 amino acids. The DNA for the CDR3 is TGCGCCAGCAGAATCGGTAGCGCGAACACCGGGGAGCTGTTTTTT. It specifies CASRIGSANTGELFF.

This clonotype was picked up a small number of times. The chain links TRBV7-8 to TRBJ2-2; possible D gene TRBD2, 6 bases. Trimming took off 5 bases at V and 2 bases at J, with 9 bases between the two ends. The CDR3 consists of 14 residues. Germline V gene data show CDR1 as SGHVS and CDR2 as FQNEAQ. The CDR3 reads CASSGRSNTGELFF. CDR3 DNA sequence: TGTGCCAGCAGCGGGAGGTCAAACACCGGGGAGCTGTTTTTT.

Here the CDR3 reads CASSLYQGDTGELFF. The CDR3 DNA reads as TGTGCCAGCAGCTTGTACCAGGGGGACACCGGGGAGCTGTTTTTT. The rearrangement uses TRBV5-6 and TRBJ2-2; 7 bases align to TRBD1. Trimming cost V 1 base and J 3 bases; bases outside gene matches: 3. The CDR3 sequence is 15 residues long. Germline V gene data show CDR1 as SGHDT and CDR2 as YYEEEE.

This clonotype was seen at least ten times. The genes are TRBV21-1 and TRBJ2-7; TRBD1 reflects the table's D call only, with no check against the DNA. TRBV21-1 is classified as a pseudogene. The CDR3 covers 15 residues. CDR3 in DNA: TGTGCCAGCAGCACCAACCAGGGGGTCCACTACGAGCAGTACTTC. Translation: CASSTNQGVHYEQYF.

This clonotype occurred many times. The chain combines TRBV3-1 with TRBJ2-6; D is possibly TRBD1 or TRBD2 (5 bases each). The CDR3 has 17 residues. Between the trimmed V and J ends, which lost 5 bases and 2 bases, there was a span of 16 bases. The germline CDR1 and CDR2 sequences are LGHDT and YNNKEL (reference sequence). CDR3 in amino acids: CASSGTDFKAGANVLTF. Written as DNA, the CDR3 is TGTGCCAGCAGCGGGACGGACTTCAAAGCTGGGGCCAACGTCCTGACTTTC.

This clonotype was recorded at least ten times. The V gene is TRBV5-5, the J gene TRBJ2-7, with 8 nucleotides matching TRBD2. Per germline, CDR1 SGHKS and CDR2 YYEKEE (reference sequence). The CDR3 runs 14 residues. Trimming cost V 2 bases and J 5 bases; bases outside gene matches: 6. This chain's CDR3 is CASSFRTSIDEQYF. The CDR3 DNA reads as TGTGCCAGCAGCTTTAGGACTAGCATCGACGAGCAGTACTTC. Filled out from reference TRBV5-5 and TRBJ2-7, the complete variable domain reads DAGVTQSPTHLIKTRGQQVTLRCSPISGHKSVSWYQQVLGQGPQFIFQYYEKEERGRGNFPDRFSARQFPNYSSELNVNALLLGDSALYLCASSFRTSIDEQYFGPGTRLTVT.